These T cell receptor beta chains were read from a single sample in a study of T-cell reconstitution after alpha-beta-depleted transplantation in children. One entry per CDR3 protein, called by TCRdb with MiXCR from the PCR reads. Here the sample spans about 460,000 distinct CDR3 sequences, under 12% being singletons. The sequencing used PBMCs, collected before TCRalphabeta/CD19-depleted stem cell transplant. These receptors were taken from a child aged 2 to 15 with inherited bone marrow failure, due to receive a stem cell transplant. The CDR3 runs from the conserved cysteine through the conserved F or W. The D gene is left open where the match is weak.

v_gene,j_gene,d_gene,CDR3aa
TRBV29-1,TRBJ1-4,TRBD1,CSVTTGGTREKLFF
TRBV7-8,TRBJ2-7,NA,CASSLSVDDNYEQYF
TRBV30,TRBJ2-3,TRBD2,CAWSQGVSGRAGSTDTQYF
TRBV6-1,TRBJ2-3,NA,CASSRIGGTDTQYF
TRBV3-1,TRBJ2-3,TRBD2,CASSQDLAGGPMVDTQYF
TRBV12-3/TRBV12-4,TRBJ2-1,NA,CASCSIGHNEQFF
TRBV20-1,TRBJ2-3,TRBD2,CCAASTGGPLFTDTQYF
TRBV9,TRBJ2-3,NA,CASIPVSTDTQYF
TRBV11-2,TRBJ2-3,NA,CASSFLLGMNSDTQYF
TRBV3-1,TRBJ2-1,NA,CASSHPYGSSYNEQFF
TRBV6-5,TRBJ2-7,NA,CASRSRAHSSYEQYF
TRBV20-1,TRBJ2-3,TRBD2,CSAPGLAATDTQYF
TRBV10-2,TRBJ1-6,TRBD1,CASSGGQGNSPLHF
TRBV19,TRBJ1-4,NA,CASRPGAGNEKLFF
TRBV5-1,TRBJ2-3,TRBD1,CASSLVGTAGTDTQYF
TRBV4-3,TRBJ2-3,NA,CASSSRSNTFTDTQYF